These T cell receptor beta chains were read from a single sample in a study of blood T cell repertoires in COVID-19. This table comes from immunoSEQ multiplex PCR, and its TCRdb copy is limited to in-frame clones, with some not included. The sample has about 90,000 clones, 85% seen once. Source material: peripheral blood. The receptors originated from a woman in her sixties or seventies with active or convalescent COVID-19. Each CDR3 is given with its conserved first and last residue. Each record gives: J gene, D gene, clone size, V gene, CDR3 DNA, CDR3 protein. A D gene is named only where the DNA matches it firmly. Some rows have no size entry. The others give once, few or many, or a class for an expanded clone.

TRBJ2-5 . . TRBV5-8 TGTGCCAGCAGCTTCGTAGAGACCCAGTACTTC CASSFVETQYF
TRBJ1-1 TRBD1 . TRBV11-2 TGTGCCAGCAGCCGGTGGGGGACAGGGCGGGACACTGAAGCTTTCTTT CASSRWGTGRDTEAFF
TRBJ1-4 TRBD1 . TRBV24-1 TGTGCCACCAGTGACTCCGGGACAGGGAGTGAAAAACTGTTTTTT CATSDSGTGSEKLFF
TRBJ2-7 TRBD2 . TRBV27 TGTGCCAGCAGTTTAGCGGGGGACCCCTACGAGCAGTACTTC CASSLAGDPYEQYF
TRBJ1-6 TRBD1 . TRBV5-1 TGCGCCAGCAGCCTTACAGGGGGTAATAATTCACCCCTCCACTTT CASSLTGGNNSPLHF
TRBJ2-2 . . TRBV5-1 TGCGCCAGCCAACGGGAGGGGGCAGGAGGGGAGCTGTTTTTT CASQREGAGGELFF
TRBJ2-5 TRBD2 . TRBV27 TGTGCCAGCAGTTTTGTACTAGCGGGGGTTGAGACCCAGTACTTC CASSFVLAGVETQYF
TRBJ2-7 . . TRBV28 TGTGCCAGCGGAACAGGGAATTACGAGCAGTACTTC CASGTGNYEQYF
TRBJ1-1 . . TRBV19 TGTGCCAGCAGGAACATTGTCAACACTGAAGCTTTCTTT CASRNIVNTEAFF
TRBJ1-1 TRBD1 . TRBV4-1 TGCGCCAGCAGCCGCTCTCCGCCTGACAGGGCTCAAAATACTGAAGCTTTCTTT CASSRSPPDRAQNTEAFF
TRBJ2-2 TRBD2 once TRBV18 TGTGCCAGCCTAGCGGACCGGAACACCGGGGAGCTGTTTTTT CASLADRNTGELFF
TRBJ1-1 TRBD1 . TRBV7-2 TGTGCCAGCAGCTTAGACAGGGGGGTCACTGAAGCTTTCTTT CASSLDRGVTEAFF
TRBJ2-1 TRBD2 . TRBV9 TGTGCCAGCAGCGCCGGCGGGAGCTCCTACAATGAGCAGTTCTTC CASSAGGSSYNEQFF
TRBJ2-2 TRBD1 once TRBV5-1 TGCGCCAGCGCCACTCCCGCGGGGACAGGGGGCAACACCGGGGAGCTGTTTTTT CASATPAGTGGNTGELFF
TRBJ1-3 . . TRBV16 TGTGCCAGCAGCCAATCCCCAGGCTCTGGAAACACCATATATTTT CASSQSPGSGNTIYF
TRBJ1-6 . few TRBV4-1 TGCGCCAGCAGCCAAATGGAGACAGGCCCTAATTCACCCCTCCACTTT CASSQMETGPNSPLHF
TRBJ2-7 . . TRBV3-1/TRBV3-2 TGTGCCAGCAGCTCATTCGAGGGCAGGGGATGCCGTGTCTTC CASSSFEGRGCRVF
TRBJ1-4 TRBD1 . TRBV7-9 TGTGCCAGCAGCGAAACCGGGACAGAAACCGAAAAACTGTTTTTT CASSETGTETEKLFF
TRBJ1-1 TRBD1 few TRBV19 TGTGCCAGTAGTATGGTGGGACAGGGGGTTTTCGGGGACACTGAAGCTTTCTTT CASSMVGQGVFGDTEAFF